This T cell receptor beta chain is drawn from a study of PD-L1 blockade in urothelial cancer. About the study: Patients with male sex and bladder-origin urothelial cancer accounted for about 85% of the roughly 30 enrolled. Enrolled patients had been treated previously with 0 to 3 chemotherapy regimens. Blood yielded a median of approximately 150,000 T cells per sample.

TCR analog templates of synthetic origin were spiked into each PCR. The method was immunoSEQ multiplex PCR; TCRdb's version includes in-frame clones alone and lacks a portion of them. The table records 45,000 to 70,000 clones, 85% to 90% of them present only once. This clone was detected only once. This CDR3 spans 14 amino acids. V dropped 7 bases and J dropped 1; count of bases not matched to a gene: 4. CDR1 is SNHLY, CDR2 FYNNEI, per germline. Noted time point: pretreatment peripheral blood. The input for sequencing was PBMCs, taken around atezolizumab (anti-PD-L1) treatment. The chain carries TRBV2 and TRBJ1-5; 7 bases are a match to TRBD1. The clonotype originates from a man between 65 and 85 years old with urothelial cancer. DNA of the CDR3: TGTGCCAGCACGGGACAGTTAAGCAATCAGCCCCAGCATTTT. Its translation: CASTGQLSNQPQHF.